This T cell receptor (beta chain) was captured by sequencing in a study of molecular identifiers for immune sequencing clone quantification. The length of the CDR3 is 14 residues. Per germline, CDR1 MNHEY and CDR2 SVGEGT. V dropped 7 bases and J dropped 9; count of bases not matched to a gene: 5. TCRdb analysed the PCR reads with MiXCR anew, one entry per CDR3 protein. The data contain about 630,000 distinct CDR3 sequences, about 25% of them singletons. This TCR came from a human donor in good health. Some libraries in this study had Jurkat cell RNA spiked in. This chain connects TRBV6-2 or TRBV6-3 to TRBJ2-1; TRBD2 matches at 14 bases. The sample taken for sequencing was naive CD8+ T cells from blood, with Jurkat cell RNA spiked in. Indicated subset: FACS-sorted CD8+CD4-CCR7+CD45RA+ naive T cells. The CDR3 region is CASIGLAGGIEQFF. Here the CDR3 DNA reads TGTGCCAGCATCGGACTAGCGGGGGGCATTGAGCAGTTCTTC.